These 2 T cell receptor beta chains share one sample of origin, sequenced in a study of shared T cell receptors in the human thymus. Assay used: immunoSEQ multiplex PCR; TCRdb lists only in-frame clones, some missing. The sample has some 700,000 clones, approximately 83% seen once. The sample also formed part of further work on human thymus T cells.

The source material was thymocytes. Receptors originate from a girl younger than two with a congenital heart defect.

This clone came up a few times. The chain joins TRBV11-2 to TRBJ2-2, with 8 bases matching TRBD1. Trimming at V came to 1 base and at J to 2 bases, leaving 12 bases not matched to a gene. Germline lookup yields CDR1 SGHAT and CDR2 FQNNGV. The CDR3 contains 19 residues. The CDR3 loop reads CASSLAPQGQALNTGELFF. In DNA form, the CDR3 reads TGTGCCAGCAGCTTAGCCCCCCAGGGACAGGCTTTAAACACCGGGGAGCTGTTTTTT.

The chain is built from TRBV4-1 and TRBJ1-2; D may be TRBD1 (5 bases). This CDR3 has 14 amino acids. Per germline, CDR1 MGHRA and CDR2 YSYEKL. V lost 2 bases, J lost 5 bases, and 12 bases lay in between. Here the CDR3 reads CASSQLRGGYGYTF. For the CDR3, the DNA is TGCGCCAGCAGCCAACTACGCGGGGGATATGGCTACACCTTC.